Each of the 10 T cell receptor beta chains below was sequenced from the same sample in a study of blood T cell repertoires in COVID-19. TCRdb's table, derived via immunoSEQ multiplex PCR, lists solely in-frame clones and lacks some. The sample shows roughly 400,000 clones, approximately 88% of them seen only once. The source material was PBMCs or T cells enriched from blood (not recorded which). The receptors derive from a woman in her thirties or forties with acute COVID-19.

V is TRBV7-9 and J is TRBJ1-1; TRBD1 matches 7 bases. The CDR3 spans 14 residues. Germline V gene sequence: CDR1 SEHNR, CDR2 FQNEAQ (reference sequence). Trimming removed 5 bases from V and 4 bases from J; junction bases left unmatched: 7. The CDR3 bases are TGTGCCAGCAGCCCGTTAACAGGGGTCACTGAAGCTTTCTTT. Translated, it gives CASSPLTGVTEAFF.

This chain joins TRBV7-9 and TRBJ2-7; 8 nucleotides align to TRBD2. The junction had 3 bases not matched to a gene; V was cut back by 0 bases and J by 2 bases. There are 15 residues in the CDR3. The germline V gene encodes CDR1 SEHNR and CDR2 FQNEAQ (reference sequence). CDR3 amino acids: CASSLAGLAPYEQYF. CDR3 in DNA: TGTGCCAGCAGCTTAGCTGGACTAGCCCCCTACGAGCAGTACTTC.

This chain links TRBV5-8 with TRBJ2-1, with 8 bases matching TRBD1. Germline assignment: CDR1 SGHTS and CDR2 YDEGEE. This CDR3 has 15 residues. V was clipped by 4 bases and J by 3 bases; unmatched bases: 6. Here the CDR3 DNA reads TGTGCCAGCAGCCCTGACAGGGGACTCTACAATGAGCAGTTCTTC. Translated, it gives CASSPDRGLYNEQFF.

The rearrangement links TRBV14 to TRBJ2-3, with D perhaps TRBD1 (5 bases). With 2 bases removed from V and 7 bases from J, the gap between germline ends came to 16 bases. This CDR3 is 15 amino acids long. CDR1 is SGHDN, CDR2 FVKESK, per germline. The CDR3 DNA sequence: TGTGCCAGCAGCCAATCTTTGTGGGGCGACCATACGCAGTATTTT. Protein: CASSQSLWGDHTQYF.

In regard to this clone: The DNA is left out, because the CDR3 cannot be placed on it with certainty; the CDR3 is given as TCRdb lists it. The rearrangement uses TRBV29-1 and TRBJ1-2. The CDR3 length equals 11 residues, ends included. Germline CDR1 SQVTM, CDR2 ANQGSEA. CDR3 sequence reads: CSVGSGSLHTF.

This rearrangement joins TRBV18 to TRBJ2-7; a weak D match, TRBD2 (5 bases). The CDR3 length is 14 residues. V lost 3 bases, J lost 0 bases, and 9 bases lay in between. Germline CDR1 and CDR2: KGHSH and LQKENI. The CDR3 coding sequence is TGTGCCAGCTCACCGAGCGGCTCCTCCTACGAGCAGTACTTC. Protein product: CASSPSGSSYEQYF.

The chain couples TRBV5-1 to TRBJ1-1, with 7 bases fitting TRBD1. CDR3 length equals 15 residues. Germline-derived CDR1 and CDR2 are SGHRS and YFSETQ. With 4 bases clipped from V and 1 base from J, the junction kept 7 bases outside the gene matches. The DNA of the CDR3 is TGCGCCAGCAGCGCAACCCAGGGGGGGAACACTGAAGCTTTCTTT. Translating it yields CASSATQGGNTEAFF.

CDR3 residues: CASSLLGGGSYEQYF. Here the CDR3 DNA reads TGTGCCAGCAGCTTACTGGGAGGAGGATCCTACGAGCAGTACTTC. The V and J genes are TRBV13 and TRBJ2-7; the D gene is possibly TRBD2 (6 bases). Trimming removed 2 bases at V and 1 base at J, with 12 bases between. The CDR3 has 15 residues. Germline lookup yields CDR1 PRHDT and CDR2 FYEKMQ (reference sequence).

As regards this clone: Other DNA sequences within the sample encode an identical CDR3. This chain links TRBV29-1 with TRBJ1-2; 9 bases fit TRBD1. V dropped 6 bases and J dropped 5; count of bases not matched to a gene: 1. The CDR3 runs 11 residues. Per germline, CDR1 SQVTM and CDR2 ANQGSEA. CDR3 DNA sequence: TGCAGCGTAGACAGGGGGTATGGCTACACCTTC. This gives the protein CSVDRGYGYTF.

DNA for the CDR3: TGTGCCAGCAGCCGGGACACCAGTTACTATGGCTACACCTTC. Translation gives CASSRDTSYYGYTF. This chain links TRBV4-2 with TRBJ1-2; TRBD1 might be the D (6 bases). The CDR3 runs 14 residues. V lost 4 bases and J lost 3, with 12 bases in between. Germline V CDR1 and CDR2: LGHNA, YNFKEQ.